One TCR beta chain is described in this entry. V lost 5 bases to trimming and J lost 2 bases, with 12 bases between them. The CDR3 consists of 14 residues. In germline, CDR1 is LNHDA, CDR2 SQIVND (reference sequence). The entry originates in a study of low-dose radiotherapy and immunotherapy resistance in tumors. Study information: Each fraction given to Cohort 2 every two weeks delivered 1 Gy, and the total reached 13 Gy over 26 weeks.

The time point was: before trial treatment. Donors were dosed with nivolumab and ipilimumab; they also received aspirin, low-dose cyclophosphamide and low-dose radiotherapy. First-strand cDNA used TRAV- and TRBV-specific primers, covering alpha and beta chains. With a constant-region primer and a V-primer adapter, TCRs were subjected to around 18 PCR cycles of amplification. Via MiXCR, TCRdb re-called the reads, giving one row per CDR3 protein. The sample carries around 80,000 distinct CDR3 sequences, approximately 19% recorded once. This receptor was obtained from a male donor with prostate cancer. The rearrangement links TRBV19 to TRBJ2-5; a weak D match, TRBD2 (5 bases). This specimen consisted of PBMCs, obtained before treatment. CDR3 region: CASSPGLVQETQYF. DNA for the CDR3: TGTGCCAGTAGTCCAGGACTGGTGCAAGAGACCCAGTACTTC.